Listed here are 10 T cell receptor beta chains from one sample, sequenced in a study of CD8+ T cells in alopecia areata. Reverse transcribed after extraction, RNA yielded cDNA as the sequencing template. The data were produced by immunoSEQ multiplex PCR, yet TCRdb's version contains in-frame clones alone and is incomplete. The top ten hold 19% of the sample, which has about 150,000 clones, 50% to 65% seen once. The sequencing here drew on CD8+ T cells sorted from blood, taken at week 0. Every receptor here comes from a human donor with alopecia areata.

The chain couples TRBV4-2 to TRBJ2-3; D unclear. Between the trimmed V and J ends, which lost 0 bases and 3 bases, there was a span of 7 bases. The germline V gene has CDR1 LGHNA and CDR2 YNFKEQ. The CDR3 spans 14 residues. In nucleotides, the CDR3 is TGTGCCAGCAGCCAAGATAGTTCAACAGATACGCAGTATTTT. Translation: CASSQDSSTDTQYF.

This clone was picked up a small number of times. This rearrangement joins TRBV4-3 to TRBJ1-6; no reliable D call. Looked up from germline, CDR1 is LGHNA and CDR2 is YSLEER. The CDR3 has 15 residues. V dropped 4 bases and J dropped 9 bases, with 16 bases sitting between them. The CDR3 here is CASSRYKERASPLHF. CDR3 DNA: TGCGCCAGCAGCCGGTACAAGGAGCGGGCTTCACCCCTCCACTTT.

This clone was seen only once. The chain links TRBV5-8 to TRBJ2-5; 8 bases match TRBD2. The CDR3 loop spans 17 amino acids. V lost 4 bases to trimming and J lost 4 bases; unmatched junction nucleotides: 15. Germline lookup yields CDR1 SGHTS and CDR2 YDEGEE. Here the CDR3 DNA reads TGTGCCAGCAGCCCACGGACTAGCCAGGGCATGGGAGAGACCCAGTACTTC. Amino acid sequence: CASSPRTSQGMGETQYF.

V and J are TRBV27 and TRBJ1-2; 11 bases fit TRBD1. V dropped 3 bases and J dropped 3; count of bases not matched to a gene: 6. CDR3 size: 16 residues. Germline V lookup: CDR1 MNHEY, CDR2 SMNVEV (reference sequence). This CDR3 reads CASSFGQGAPDYGYTF. The CDR3 DNA reads TGTGCCAGCAGTTTTGGACAGGGGGCGCCTGACTATGGCTACACCTTC.

This clone was observed a few times. V gene TRBV13 combines with J gene TRBJ1-6; D uncertain. The V and J ends lost 1 base and 8 bases respectively, with 9 bases between them. Germline V gene data show CDR1 as PRHDT and CDR2 as FYEKMQ (reference sequence). CDR3 size: 14 residues. The CDR3: CASSLAGDDSPLHF. Written as DNA, the CDR3 is TGTGCCAGCAGCTTAGCAGGCGACGATTCACCCCTCCACTTT.

The V call is TRBV27, the J call TRBJ1-6, with TRBD1 matching over 7 bases. The CDR3 loop spans 16 amino acids. CDR1 is MNHEY, CDR2 SMNVEV, per germline (reference sequence). Unmatched junction bases numbered 4, after V lost 5 bases and J lost 0 bases. Here the CDR3 DNA reads TGTGCCAGCAGTGCGACAGGGAGCTCCTATAATTCACCCCTCCACTTT. Protein sequence: CASSATGSSYNSPLHF.

The V call is TRBV10-3, the J call TRBJ2-5; perhaps TRBD2 as D (5 bases). V lost 1 base and J 2 bases, leaving 11 bases between the germline ends. The CDR3 has 15 residues. Germline CDR1 is ENHRY and CDR2 is SYGVKD. CDR3 in DNA: TGTGCCATCAGTGAGTTTATGGGGAGTCAAGAGACCCAGTACTTC. The encoded protein is CAISEFMGSQETQYF.

CDR3 protein: CASSTRGVRGTEAFF. CDR3 sequence (DNA): TGTGCCAGCAGCACCCGGGGGGTAAGGGGGACTGAAGCTTTCTTT. J is TRBJ1-1 and V is TRBV27, with D maybe TRBD1 (6 bases). Trimming removed 6 bases at V and 5 bases at J, with 19 bases between. CDR1 and CDR2 from the germline V gene are MNHEY and SMNVEV (reference sequence). This CDR3 region has 15 residues.

This clone was detected only a few times. The rearrangement links TRBV4-3 to TRBJ2-5; D ambiguous. V shed 0 bases and J shed 3 bases, with 5 bases lying between them. CDR3 size: 13 residues. CDR1 and CDR2 (germline): LGHNA, YSLEER. The CDR3 is CASSQDAEETQYF. Written as DNA, the CDR3 is TGCGCCAGCAGCCAAGATGCAGAAGAGACCCAGTACTTC.

This clone has more than one count but fewer than ten. The J gene is TRBJ2-5, the V gene TRBV2, with D possibly matching TRBD2 (6 bases). This CDR3 is 15 amino acids long. The germline gives CDR1 SNHLY, CDR2 FYNNEI. Trimming took 3 bases from V and 1 from J, leaving 12 bases between them. The DNA of the CDR3 is TGTGCCAGCAGTGACGCGGGGCAGAGCCAAGAGACCCAGTACTTC. Its protein is CASSDAGQSQETQYF.